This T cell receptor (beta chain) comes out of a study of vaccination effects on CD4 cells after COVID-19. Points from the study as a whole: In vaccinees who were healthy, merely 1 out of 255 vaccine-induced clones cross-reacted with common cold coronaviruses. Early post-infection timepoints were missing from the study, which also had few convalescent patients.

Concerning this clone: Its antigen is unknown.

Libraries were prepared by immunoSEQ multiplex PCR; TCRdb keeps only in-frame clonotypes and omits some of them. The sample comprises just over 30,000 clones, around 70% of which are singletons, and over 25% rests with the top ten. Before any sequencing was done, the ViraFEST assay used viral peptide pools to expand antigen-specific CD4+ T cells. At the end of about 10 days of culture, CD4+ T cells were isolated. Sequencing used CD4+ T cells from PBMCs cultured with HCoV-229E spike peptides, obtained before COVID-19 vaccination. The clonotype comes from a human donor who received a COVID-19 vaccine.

CDR3 sequence: CASSDRLNYGYTF. CDR3 coding DNA: TGTGCCAGCAGTGACCGACTTAACTATGGCTACACCTTC. The chain recombines TRBV2 with TRBJ1-2, with D hard to call. CDR1 is SNHLY and CDR2 is FYNNEI in the germline V gene. The CDR3 spans 13 residues. V was clipped by 3 bases and J by 1 base, with 6 bases between them.